These 16 T cell receptor beta chains came from one sample sequenced in a study of glioma-infiltrating T cells after dendritic cell vaccination. The data were produced by immunoSEQ multiplex PCR, yet TCRdb's version contains in-frame clones alone and is incomplete. The sample shows 70,000 to 100,000 clones, under 85% of them seen only once. As to time point: after dendritic cell vaccination, including at tumor progression/relapse. This sample comprised blood, obtained after dendritic cell vaccination. The receptor source for this set is a human donor with glioblastoma.

The chain couples TRBV9 to TRBJ2-5; D ambiguous. The CDR3 length is 14 residues. Per germline, CDR1 SGDLS and CDR2 YYNGEE. The ends were cut back, 0 bases at V and 2 bases at J, with 8 bases in the middle. CDR3 in DNA: TGTGCCAGCAGCGTAGGGGCAGGTCAAGAGACCCAGTACTTC. This sequence encodes CASSVGAGQETQYF.

This sequence joins TRBV5-6 and TRBJ2-1, with TRBD2 matching 9 bases. The J segment lost 2 bases and the V segment lost 4 bases, leaving 4 bases of the junction unmatched. Germline CDR1 and CDR2: SGHDT and YYEEEE. The CDR3 runs to 15 residues. The chain's CDR3 is CASSAGGVPYNEQFF. CDR3 in DNA: TGTGCCAGCAGCGCGGGGGGGGTGCCCTACAATGAGCAGTTCTTC. The full variable domain, in which reference TRBV5-6 and TRBJ2-1 provide the parts outside the CDR3, is DAGVTQSPTHLIKTRGQQVTLRCSPKSGHDTVSWYQQALGQGPQFIFQYYEEEERQRGNFPDRFSGHQFPNYSSELNVNALLLGDSALYLCASSAGGVPYNEQFFGPGTRLTVL.

J is TRBJ2-2 and V is TRBV2; D is undetermined. The V gene's germline CDR1 is SNHLY and CDR2 FYNNEI. The CDR3 has 13 amino acids. Trimming left V 5 bases short and J 7 bases short, with 11 bases between. Here the CDR3 reads CASSPILIGELFF. The CDR3 coding sequence is TGTGCCAGCAGTCCTATCCTTATCGGGGAGCTGTTTTTT.

The chain has TRBV6-4 and TRBJ1-5; TRBD1 matches 7 bases. The germline V gene encodes CDR1 MRHNA and CDR2 SNTAGT. This CDR3 is 15 amino acids long. With 2 bases clipped from V and 4 bases from J, the junction kept 5 bases outside the gene matches. The CDR3 bases are TGTGCCAGCAGTGACGATGTCAGGGGGAATCAGCCCCAGCATTTT. This translates into CASSDDVRGNQPQHF.

The chain is built from TRBV5-4 and TRBJ2-3; D may be TRBD2 (7 bases). V was trimmed by 2 bases and J by 4 bases, leaving 17 bases between them. The germline gives CDR1 SGHNT, CDR2 YYREEE (reference sequence). This CDR3 region has 16 residues. CDR3 nucleotide sequence: TGTGCCAGCAGCTTACGGGGGGCATTTCCCTCAGATACGCAGTATTTT. It is translated as CASSLRGAFPSDTQYF.

This clone was observed at least ten times. J is TRBJ1-1 and V is TRBV2; D unclear. V lost 4 bases, J lost 4 bases, and 10 bases lay in between. This CDR3 is 13 amino acids long. Germline lookup yields CDR1 SNHLY and CDR2 FYNNEI. The CDR3 spells CASSAAGGTEAFF. The DNA of the CDR3 is TGTGCCAGCAGTGCCGCTGGAGGCACTGAAGCTTTCTTT.

The chain has TRBV6-5 and TRBJ2-7; TRBD1 agrees at 7 bases. Looked up from germline, CDR1 is MNHEY and CDR2 is SVGAGI. After removal of 4 bases from V and 7 bases from J, the junction contained 10 bases not matched to a gene. CDR3 size: 14 residues. In DNA, the CDR3 is TGTGCCAGCAGTTCCCGACAGGGCGGCTTGGAGCAGTACTTC. The encoded protein is CASSSRQGGLEQYF.

V gene TRBV19 combines with J gene TRBJ1-4, with D maybe TRBD1 (5 bases). Looked up from germline, CDR1 is LNHDA and CDR2 is SQIVND (reference sequence). Trimming removed 7 bases from V and 7 bases from J, with 13 bases in between. This CDR3 has 13 residues. CDR3 loop: CASTQGVGEKLFF. In DNA form, the CDR3 reads TGTGCCAGTACGCAGGGTGTAGGTGAAAAACTGTTTTTT. The full variable domain, with the rest looked up from reference TRBV19 and TRBJ1-4, is DGGITQSPKYLFRKEGQNVTLSCEQNLNHDAMYWYRQDPGQGLRLIYYSQIVNDFQKGDIAEGYSVSREKKESFPLTVTSAQKNPTAFYLCASTQGVGEKLFFGSGTQLSVL.

On this clone: A much larger clone sits a single nucleotide away, making a read error possible. This chain joins TRBV19 and TRBJ1-1; D remains unclear. Germline V gives CDR1 LNHDA, CDR2 SQIVND (reference sequence). The V gene lost 5 bases and the J gene lost 8 bases, with 12 bases spanning the gap. The CDR3 is 12 amino acids. The CDR3 reads CASSFDVREAFF. CDR3 DNA: TGTGCCAGTAGTTTTGATGTCCGGGAAGCTTTCTTT.

The chain employs TRBV5-8 and TRBJ2-5; possible D gene TRBD2, 6 bases. Deletions cut 1 base from V and 1 base from J, with 11 bases between. This CDR3 spans 15 amino acids. Germline V lookup: CDR1 SGHTS, CDR2 YDEGEE. Here the CDR3 reads CASSLPGDPQETQYF. In DNA form, the CDR3 reads TGTGCCAGCAGCTTGCCGGGGGACCCCCAAGAGACCCAGTACTTC. Looking up the rest from reference TRBV5-8 and TRBJ2-5 gives the full variable domain: EAGVTQSPTHLIKTRGQQATLRCSPISGHTSVYWYQQALGLGLQFLLWYDEGEERNRGNFPPRFSGRQFPNYSSELNVNALELEDSALYLCASSLPGDPQETQYFGPGTRLLVL.

This clone was picked up many times. This chain uses TRBV6-1 with TRBJ1-1; D is perhaps TRBD1 (5 bases). The CDR3 consists of 14 residues. Deletions cut 6 bases from V and 2 bases from J, with 13 bases between. Germline CDR1 is MNHNS and CDR2 is SASEGT. This CDR3 is CASRGTGSNTEAFF. The CDR3 region has the DNA TGTGCCAGCAGGGGGACTGGTTCTAACACTGAAGCTTTCTTT.

The gene calls are TRBV6-1 and TRBJ1-2, with 7 bases fitting TRBD1. CDR3 length: 12 residues. Germline V lookup: CDR1 MNHNS, CDR2 SASEGT. The V gene end was trimmed by 8 bases and the J gene end by 4 bases; junction bases not matched to a gene: 4. CDR3 residues: CASRDRLYGYTF. The CDR3 DNA reads as TGTGCCAGCCGGGACAGACTCTATGGCTACACCTTC.

The chain joins TRBV7-2 to TRBJ2-3; 7 nucleotides agree with TRBD2. The CDR3 length is 17 residues. CDR1 is SGHTA and CDR2 is FQGNSA in the germline V gene. With V trimmed by 1 base and J by 2 bases, 9 bases remained unmatched. CDR3 nucleotides: TGTGCCAGCAGCTTAGTTGCGAGCGGGGAGGCCACAGATACGCAGTATTTT. It codes for CASSLVASGEATDTQYF.

The chain employs TRBV2 and TRBJ1-2, with a weak D call TRBD1 (5 bases). Trimming pared 8 bases from V and 3 bases from J, leaving 19 bases between. Germline V gives CDR1 SNHLY, CDR2 FYNNEI. The CDR3 has 15 residues. CDR3 in DNA: TGTGCCAGCCGAGGAGGGGCCGCCGCTGACTATGGCTACACCTTC. Amino acids: CASRGGAAADYGYTF.

This clone was counted at least ten times. V and J are TRBV7-6 and TRBJ2-3, with D possibly matching TRBD1 (5 bases). The CDR3 totals 15 residues. Germline lookup yields CDR1 SGHVS and CDR2 FNYEAQ. V dropped 5 bases and J dropped 0 bases, with 12 bases sitting between them. The CDR3 spells CASSTPQDSTDTQYF. The CDR3 DNA follows: TGTGCCAGCAGCACCCCACAGGATAGCACAGATACGCAGTATTTT.

The genes are TRBV19 and TRBJ1-1; D ambiguous. CDR3 size: 14 residues. Trimming cost V 2 bases and J 5 bases, with 12 bases left between them. CDR1 is LNHDA and CDR2 is SQIVND in the germline V gene (reference sequence). The CDR3: CASSILGVRTEAFF. DNA for the CDR3: TGTGCCAGTAGTATATTGGGAGTTCGGACTGAAGCTTTCTTT.